The 21 T cell receptor beta chains listed next were all sequenced from one sample in a study of blood T cell repertoires in COVID-19. TCRdb's table, derived via immunoSEQ multiplex PCR, lists solely in-frame clones and lacks some. The sample includes 130,000 to 150,000 clones, approximately 90% of them seen just once. The specimen sequenced was peripheral blood. The source of these receptors is a man aged 18-30 years with COVID-19, enrolled during active disease.

Comment on this clone: Germline is not matched at one junction end, which may reflect a read error. The V call is TRBV7-9, the J call TRBJ1-4; D possibly corresponds to TRBD1 (5 bases). The CDR3 has 17 amino acids. Germline values: CDR1 SEHNR, CDR2 FQNEAQ (reference sequence). DNA of the CDR3: TGTGCCAGCAGCTTGCATAGGACCGATACCTGGGGGGAAAAACTGCTTTTT. It translates to CASSLHRTDTWGEKLLF.

CDR3 coding DNA: TGTGCCAGCAGCGCACACAGGTTCTCCCCTTTGAACACTGAAGCTTTCTTT. Amino acid sequence: CASSAHRFSPLNTEAFF. This sequence joins TRBV4-2 and TRBJ1-1; a weak D match, TRBD1 (5 bases). Germline V gene data show CDR1 as LGHNA and CDR2 as YNFKEQ. CDR3 length equals 17 residues. Between the trimmed V and J ends, which lost 5 bases and 0 bases, there was a span of 19 bases.

In DNA form, the CDR3 reads TGTGCCAGTAGTAAGCCCGGGACTAGCGGGAGGGCCGGTGGCACCGGGGAGCTGTTTTTT. This sequence encodes CASSKPGTSGRAGGTGELFF. This chain connects TRBV19 to TRBJ2-2, with 16 bases fitting TRBD2. This CDR3 is 20 amino acids long. Germline assignment: CDR1 LNHDA and CDR2 SQIVND (reference sequence). After removal of 4 bases from V and 4 bases from J, the junction contained 12 bases not matched to a gene.

V gene TRBV28 combines with J gene TRBJ2-1; TRBD2 agrees at 14 bases. The CDR3 has 14 residues. CDR1 MDHEN and CDR2 SYDVKM come from the germline V gene. V dropped 11 bases and J dropped 9; count of bases not matched to a gene: 9. This chain's CDR3 is CAAGLAGGSSEQFF. The CDR3 nucleotides read TGTGCCGCCGGACTAGCGGGAGGATCAAGTGAGCAGTTCTTC.

V is TRBV30 and J is TRBJ2-7; 7 bases line up with TRBD2. Germline V CDR1 and CDR2: GTSNPN, SVGIG (reference sequence). The junction had 11 bases not matched to a gene; V was cut back by 3 bases and J by 0 bases. The CDR3 has 16 residues. As DNA, the CDR3 is TGTGCCTGGAGACGCCCGCTAGGCGGGAGCTCCTACGAGCAGTACTTC. This codes for CAWRRPLGGSSYEQYF.

The V and J genes are TRBV29-1 and TRBJ2-7, with 14 bases that match TRBD2. The CDR3 covers 13 residues. J was trimmed by 6 bases and V by 5 bases; bases with no gene match: 3. CDR1 and CDR2 (germline): SQVTM, ANQGSEA. This CDR3 reads CSVSGLAGGEQYF. The CDR3 DNA reads TGCAGCGTTTCTGGACTAGCGGGAGGCGAGCAGTACTTC.

This chain links TRBV9 with TRBJ2-7; D remains unclear. Germline V lookup: CDR1 SGDLS, CDR2 YYNGEE. CDR3 size: 14 residues. V dropped 2 bases and J dropped 4 bases, with 13 bases sitting between them. DNA of the CDR3: TGTGCCAGCAGCGTGGTTCTCGAGGATTACGAGCAGTACTTC. Translating it yields CASSVVLEDYEQYF.

This clone was recorded a few times. The rearrangement links TRBV5-4 to TRBJ2-1, with 12 bases aligning to TRBD2. Germline CDR1 reads SGHNT; CDR2 reads YYREEE (reference sequence). This CDR3 has 16 amino acids. The V and J ends lost 0 bases and 3 bases, in that order; junction bases with no gene match: 1. The CDR3 here is CASSLGLAGDYNEQFF. CDR3 sequence (DNA): TGTGCCAGCAGCTTGGGACTAGCGGGAGACTACAATGAGCAGTTCTTC.

As DNA, the CDR3 is TGCGCCAGCAGCCGGCCTGGGACTAGCGGGAGTAGGACCGGGGAGCTGTTTTTT. Its protein is CASSRPGTSGSRTGELFF. This chain connects TRBV4-1 to TRBJ2-2; 14 bases are shared with TRBD2. Trimming at V came to 4 bases and at J to 5 bases, leaving 9 bases not matched to a gene. In germline, CDR1 is MGHRA, CDR2 YSYEKL. The CDR3 length is 18 residues.

This clone has more than one count but fewer than ten. The gene calls are TRBV4-3 and TRBJ2-2, with 13 bases that match TRBD2. With V trimmed by 3 bases and J by 3 bases, 7 bases remained unmatched. Germline-derived CDR1 and CDR2 are LGHNA and YSLEER. This CDR3 is 18 amino acids long. In DNA, the CDR3 is TGCGCCAGCAGCCATGATTCACTAGCGGGAGGGTACACCGGGGAGCTGTTTTTT. This gives the protein CASSHDSLAGGYTGELFF.

This clone was detected only once. The chain uses TRBV24-1 and TRBJ2-7; tentatively, D is TRBD1 (5 bases). The CDR3 length is 15 residues. Per germline, CDR1 KGHDR and CDR2 SFDVKD. The germline V and J ends were trimmed by 0 bases and 2 bases, with 10 bases remaining between them. This CDR3 reads CATSDLRQTAYEQYF. The CDR3, as DNA: TGTGCCACCAGTGATTTGCGACAGACCGCCTACGAGCAGTACTTC.

The CDR3 protein is CASSESRGGRVGETQYF. DNA of the CDR3: TGTGCCAGCAGTGAAAGTAGGGGCGGGAGGGTAGGAGAGACCCAGTACTTC. The chain uses TRBV25-1 and TRBJ2-5, with TRBD2 matching over 9 bases. The germline CDR1 and CDR2 sequences are MGHDK and SYGVNS. Trimming cost V 2 bases and J 4 bases; bases outside gene matches: 11. The CDR3 covers 17 residues.

The V gene is TRBV2, the J gene TRBJ2-5; TRBD2 agrees at 7 bases. With V trimmed by 8 bases and J by 5 bases, 14 bases remained unmatched. Looked up from germline, CDR1 is SNHLY and CDR2 is FYNNEI. The CDR3 is made up of 15 amino acids. The CDR3 sequence: CASSGLAAIGETQYF. CDR3 nucleotides: TGTGCCAGCTCAGGGCTAGCGGCGATTGGTGAGACCCAGTACTTC.

V usage is TRBV18 and J usage is TRBJ1-2; the D is unclear. Deletions cut 2 bases from V and 5 bases from J, with 9 bases between. Germline values: CDR1 KGHSH, CDR2 LQKENI. The length of the CDR3 is 13 residues. CDR3 in amino acids: CASSPGPGYGYTF. CDR3 DNA sequence: TGTGCCAGCTCACCAGGTCCCGGTTATGGCTACACCTTC.

This rearrangement joins TRBV28 to TRBJ2-1; 9 nucleotides agree with TRBD1. CDR3 length equals 15 residues. J was trimmed by 9 bases and V by 5 bases; bases with no gene match: 11. CDR1 is MDHEN and CDR2 is SYDVKM in the germline V gene. CDR3 loop: CASSPGQGVISEQFF. As DNA, the CDR3 is TGTGCCAGCAGTCCGGGACAGGGAGTGATTAGTGAGCAGTTCTTC.

The chain links TRBV4-3 to TRBJ1-2, with D possibly being TRBD1 (5 bases). The CDR3 consists of 15 residues. Trimming cost V 0 bases and J 3 bases, with 11 bases left between them. CDR1 is LGHNA, CDR2 YSLEER, per germline. In nucleotides, the CDR3 is TGCGCCAGCAGCCAAGATACGACAGCCCACTATGGCTACACCTTC. Residues: CASSQDTTAHYGYTF.

V is TRBV19 and J is TRBJ2-2; D perhaps matches TRBD1 (5 bases). Germline V CDR1 and CDR2: LNHDA, SQIVND (reference sequence). CDR3 length: 15 amino acids. Trimming stripped 3 bases from V and 8 bases from J, with 16 bases between. For the CDR3, the DNA is TGTGCCAGTAGTATTTCGGGCACCGCAGGGGGGGAGCTGTTTTTT. Translation: CASSISGTAGGELFF.

The chain carries TRBV27 and TRBJ2-1; D might be TRBD2 (6 bases). Germline V gives CDR1 MNHEY, CDR2 SMNVEV (reference sequence). CDR3 length: 15 residues. Trimming pared 3 bases from V and 0 bases from J, leaving 9 bases between. DNA for the CDR3: TGTGCCAGCAGTTTGCTCGGGGGCTCCTACAATGAGCAGTTCTTC. Translated: CASSLLGGSYNEQFF.

The chain recombines TRBV9 with TRBJ2-1; tentatively, D is TRBD1 (6 bases). Between the trimmed V and J ends, which lost 2 bases and 2 bases, there was a span of 8 bases. Germline V CDR1 and CDR2: SGDLS, YYNGEE. This CDR3 is 14 amino acids long. The CDR3 loop reads CASSVTGTYNEQFF. CDR3 coding DNA: TGTGCCAGCAGCGTGACAGGAACCTACAATGAGCAGTTCTTC. Together with reference TRBV9 and TRBJ2-1, the CDR3 gives the full variable domain: DSGVTQTPKHLITATGQRVTLRCSPRSGDLSVYWYQQSLDQGLQFLIQYYNGEERAKGNILERFSAQQFPDLHSELNLSSLELGDSALYFCASSVTGTYNEQFFGPGTRLTVL.

The CDR3 reads CASLPGLAHSSYEQYF. The DNA for the CDR3 is TGTGCCAGCCTCCCGGGACTAGCGCACAGCTCCTACGAGCAGTACTTC. The chain couples TRBV28 to TRBJ2-7, with TRBD2 identical over 10 bases. CDR1 MDHEN and CDR2 SYDVKM come from the germline V gene. The CDR3 length is 16 residues. V lost 8 bases, J lost 0 bases, and 10 bases stayed unmatched. The whole variable domain, remainder taken from reference TRBV28 and TRBJ2-7, is DVKVTQSSRYLVKRTGEKVFLECVQDMDHENMFWYRQDPGLGLRLIYFSYDVKMKEKGDIPEGYSVSREKKERFSLILESASTNQTSMYLCASLPGLAHSSYEQYFGPGTRLTVT.

This chain links TRBV28 with TRBJ2-7; 10 bases agree with TRBD1. Germline V gene data show CDR1 as MDHEN and CDR2 as SYDVKM. This CDR3 contains 16 residues. The V segment lost 3 bases and the J segment 2 bases; nucleotides outside the gene matches: 7. The CDR3 spells CASSFSPGQGPYEQYF. The DNA of the CDR3 is TGTGCCAGCAGTTTTTCGCCGGGACAGGGGCCCTACGAGCAGTACTTC.